Listed here are 30 T cell receptor beta chains from one sample, sequenced in a study of T cell changes during pregnancy in multiple sclerosis. TCRdb's copy holds only in-frame clones and misses some; the assay was immunoSEQ multiplex PCR. The table has about 45,000 clones, about 89% seen once. This specimen was CD4+ T cells from peripheral blood mononuclear cells, taken in the first trimester of pregnancy. The receptors derive from a female donor with multiple sclerosis, enrolled in a pregnancy study.

The chain combines TRBV29-1 with TRBJ2-3, with 9 bases fitting TRBD2. V lost 2 bases, J lost 3 bases, and 6 bases stayed unmatched. The CDR3 consists of 15 residues. The germline V gene has CDR1 SQVTM and CDR2 ANQGSEA. CDR3 amino acids: CSVESRLAATDTQYF. The CDR3 region has the DNA TGCAGCGTTGAAAGTCGACTAGCGGCGACAGATACGCAGTATTTT.

The V call is TRBV4-1, the J call TRBJ2-7; 8 bases are a match to TRBD2. There are 14 residues in the CDR3. The V gene end was trimmed by 4 bases and the J gene end by 7 bases; junction bases not matched to a gene: 9. Germline CDR1 is MGHRA and CDR2 is YSYEKL. CDR3 nucleotides: TGCGCCAGCAGCCCTCGGGGGGGGACGTGGGAGCAGTACTTC. Translating gives CASSPRGGTWEQYF.

The chain recombines TRBV19 with TRBJ1-1; D not certain. Trimming removed 5 bases at V and 1 base at J, with 8 bases between. The CDR3 contains 13 residues. Germline values: CDR1 LNHDA, CDR2 SQIVND (reference sequence). DNA of the CDR3: TGTGCCAGTAGTGGCACAGCGAACACTGAAGCTTTCTTT. This translates into CASSGTANTEAFF.

The chain uses TRBV28 and TRBJ1-2; TRBD1 agrees at 7 bases. The CDR3 runs 14 residues. J gave up 8 bases and V 2 bases, and 8 bases lay outside the gene matches. Germline CDR1 MDHEN, CDR2 SYDVKM. CDR3 nucleotides: TGTGCCAGCAGTTTAGGGTACAGGGGCGAAGGCTACACCTTC. Amino acids: CASSLGYRGEGYTF.

This chain uses TRBV7-2 with TRBJ1-1; possible D gene TRBD1, 6 bases. Germline CDR1 SGHTA, CDR2 FQGNSA. V was pared by 2 bases and J by 5 bases, with 12 bases between. The CDR3 has 14 residues. The DNA of the CDR3 is TGTGCCAGCAGCTTATTGGGGGCCGTAACTGAAGCTTTCTTT. Its translation is CASSLLGAVTEAFF.

This clone showed up just once. The chain's CDR3 is CASSPSGSSGANVLTF. The DNA for the CDR3 is TGTGCCAGCAGCCCTAGCGGGAGCTCTGGGGCCAACGTCCTGACTTTC. The genes are TRBV4-2 and TRBJ2-6; TRBD2 aligns across 10 bases. The CDR3 contains 16 residues. V was pared by 4 bases and J by 0 bases, with 0 bases of the junction left unmatched. Germline assignment: CDR1 LGHNA and CDR2 YNFKEQ.

The chain joins TRBV13 to TRBJ1-1, with TRBD1 matching over 9 bases. V lost 6 bases and J lost 10; bases outside the gene matches: 6. The CDR3 consists of 12 residues. CDR1 and CDR2 (germline): PRHDT, FYEKMQ (reference sequence). CDR3 residues: CASRFTGQGAFF. The DNA of the CDR3 is TGTGCCAGCAGGTTTACGGGACAGGGAGCTTTCTTT.

This clone showed up just a few times. The rearrangement joins TRBV2 to TRBJ1-2, with a possible D match to TRBD1 (5 bases). The V gene's germline CDR1 is SNHLY and CDR2 FYNNEI. Deletions cut 6 bases from V and 10 bases from J, with 15 bases between. The CDR3 runs to 12 residues. The CDR3 nucleotides are TGTGCCAGCAGAACCCCGCCGGGGGACTACACCTTC. Residues: CASRTPPGDYTF.

The genes are TRBV18 and TRBJ1-2, with 8 nucleotides matching TRBD1. Germline CDR1 reads KGHSH; CDR2 reads LQKENI. CDR3 size: 14 residues. After removal of 6 bases from V and 1 base from J, the junction contained 4 bases not matched to a gene. As DNA, the CDR3 is TGTGCCAGCTCCCGGGACAGGAGTAACTATGGCTACACCTTC. Amino acid sequence: CASSRDRSNYGYTF.

The J gene is TRBJ1-5, the V gene TRBV6-7; TRBD1 agrees at 7 bases. TRBV6-7 is an ORF, with its function uncertain. J gave up 2 bases and V 6 bases, and 10 bases lay outside the gene matches. The CDR3 loop spans 16 amino acids. Here the CDR3 reads CASRAGQREGNQPQHF. Written as DNA, the CDR3 is TGTGCCAGCAGAGCGGGACAGCGGGAGGGCAATCAGCCCCAGCATTTT.

The V call is TRBV11-3, the J call TRBJ2-1; TRBD1 agrees at 11 bases. This CDR3 is 15 amino acids long. CDR1 is SGHNT, CDR2 YENEEA, per germline. V lost 6 bases, J lost 3 bases, and 4 bases stayed unmatched. For the CDR3, the DNA is TGTGCCAGCAGTATAGGGACAGGGGGCTACAATGAGCAGTTCTTC. It translates to CASSIGTGGYNEQFF. The entire variable domain, with the rest obtained from reference TRBV11-3 and TRBJ2-1, is as follows: EAGVVQSPRYKIIEKKQPVAFWCNPISGHNTLYWYLQNLGQGPELLIRYENEEAVDDSQLPKDRFSAERLKGVDSTLKIQPAELGDSAVYLCASSIGTGGYNEQFFGPGTRLTVL.

The chain is built from TRBV18 and TRBJ2-3, with 7 positions matching TRBD1. The CDR3 consists of 16 residues. With 1 base clipped from V and 3 bases from J, the junction kept 7 bases outside the gene matches. Per germline, CDR1 KGHSH and CDR2 LQKENI. The CDR3 sequence is CASSPLSGGQTDTQYF. The CDR3 bases are TGTGCCAGCTCACCACTTAGTGGGGGACAGACAGATACGCAGTATTTT.

There are a few counts of this clone. The rearrangement links TRBV19 to TRBJ1-2; tentative D call: TRBD1 (6 bases). V dropped 0 bases and J dropped 0 bases, with 20 bases sitting between them. CDR3 length equals 19 residues. Germline values: CDR1 LNHDA, CDR2 SQIVND (reference sequence). CDR3 in amino acids: CASSIEGGGRVLANYGYTF. The CDR3, as DNA: TGTGCCAGTAGTATAGAAGGCGGGGGCCGGGTTCTGGCTAACTATGGCTACACCTTC. The variable domain in full, completed from reference TRBV19 and TRBJ1-2, reads DGGITQSPKYLFRKEGQNVTLSCEQNLNHDAMYWYRQDPGQGLRLIYYSQIVNDFQKGDIAEGYSVSREKKESFPLTVTSAQKNPTAFYLCASSIEGGGRVLANYGYTFGSGTRLTVV.

This chain connects TRBV18 to TRBJ2-7; 9 nucleotides match TRBD1. The CDR3 consists of 14 residues. Germline CDR1 is KGHSH and CDR2 is LQKENI. V lost 5 bases to trimming and J lost 3 bases; unmatched junction nucleotides: 5. CDR3 sequence (DNA): TGTGCCAGCTCAGCACAGGGGGCCAACTACGAGCAGTACTTC. It encodes CASSAQGANYEQYF.

The CDR3 region is CASHATEGRNQPQHF. Here the CDR3 DNA reads TGTGCCAGCCACGCCACGGAGGGTCGCAATCAGCCCCAGCATTTT. The chain joins TRBV18 to TRBJ1-5; the D is unclear. Trimming cost V 8 bases and J 2 bases, with 16 bases left between them. Germline CDR1 KGHSH, CDR2 LQKENI. This CDR3 comprises 15 residues.

The chain is built from TRBV19 and TRBJ1-3; D gene unclear. CDR3 size: 14 residues. With 6 bases removed from V and 0 bases from J, the gap between germline ends came to 9 bases. CDR1 is LNHDA and CDR2 is SQIVND in the germline V gene (reference sequence). In nucleotides, the CDR3 is TGTGCCAGTAGCCCGGGAGACTCTGGAAACACCATATATTTT. Translating gives CASSPGDSGNTIYF.

The V call is TRBV2, the J call TRBJ2-3, with 10 bases lining up with TRBD2. The CDR3 consists of 15 residues. CDR1 SNHLY and CDR2 FYNNEI come from the germline V gene. With 6 bases clipped from V and 1 base from J, the junction kept 4 bases outside the gene matches. The CDR3, as DNA: TGTGCCAGCAGATCTAGCGGGAGAGGCACAGATACGCAGTATTTT. It yields the protein CASRSSGRGTDTQYF.

V and J are TRBV5-5 and TRBJ1-5; D perhaps matches TRBD1 (5 bases). V gave up 5 bases and J gave up 0 bases, with 9 bases separating them. This CDR3 is built from 14 residues. Germline CDR1 and CDR2: SGHKS and YYEKEE (reference sequence). CDR3 nucleotides: TGTGCCAGCAGTCACCAGGGTAGCAATCAGCCCCAGCATTTT. Translating gives CASSHQGSNQPQHF.

The rearrangement links TRBV7-6 to TRBJ2-3; D not certain. Looked up from germline, CDR1 is SGHVS and CDR2 is FNYEAQ. V was shortened by 4 bases and J by 6 bases, with 8 bases between the two germline ends. This CDR3 comprises 12 residues. The CDR3 sequence is CASSSVGDTQYF. DNA for the CDR3: TGTGCCAGCAGCTCCGTCGGGGATACGCAGTATTTT.

The CDR3 region is CASSIYRDRANYGYTF. CDR3 coding DNA: TGTGCCAGCAGCATCTACCGGGACAGGGCTAACTATGGCTACACCTTC. The gene calls are TRBV7-9 and TRBJ1-2, with 9 nucleotides matching TRBD1. The ends lost 5 bases at V and 0 bases at J; junction bases unmatched: 7. This CDR3 has 16 residues. Germline CDR1 and CDR2: SEHNR and FQNEAQ (reference sequence).

The CDR3 loop reads CASSRKGQGSYEQYF. The DNA of the CDR3 is TGCGCCAGCAGCCGAAAGGGACAGGGATCCTACGAGCAGTACTTC. The J gene is TRBJ2-7, the V gene TRBV10-1; 9 nucleotides agree with TRBD1. V gave up 6 bases and J gave up 1 base; unmatched junction bases: 7. Germline V gene data show CDR1 as WNHNN and CDR2 as SYGVQD (reference sequence). This CDR3 comprises 15 residues.

The chain links TRBV4-2 to TRBJ2-5, with D hard to call. CDR1 and CDR2 from the germline V gene are LGHNA and YNFKEQ. Trimming took 0 bases from V and 5 from J, leaving 10 bases between them. The CDR3 is 14 amino acids. CDR3 bases: TGTGCCAGCAGCCAAGATCTAGGTCCGGAGACCCAGTACTTC. Protein product: CASSQDLGPETQYF.

In its sample, this clone was seen once. This chain joins TRBV14 and TRBJ2-2; D perhaps matches TRBD1 (5 bases). The CDR3 totals 17 residues. Germline-derived CDR1 and CDR2 are SGHDN and FVKESK. The V gene lost 6 bases and the J gene lost 0 bases, with 17 bases spanning the gap. CDR3 sequence: CASRRTPGPSNTGELFF. CDR3 bases: TGTGCCAGCAGGAGGACACCCGGGCCCTCGAACACCGGGGAGCTGTTTTTT.

V and J are TRBV5-6 and TRBJ2-1; 11 positions match TRBD2. V gave up 2 bases and J gave up 7 bases; unmatched junction bases: 11. CDR3 length: 17 amino acids. Looked up from germline, CDR1 is SGHDT and CDR2 is YYEEEE. CDR3 nucleotide sequence: TGTGCCAGCAGCTTACCTCGACTAGCGGGACCCCGGAATGAGCAGTTCTTC. Translation: CASSLPRLAGPRNEQFF.

This chain uses TRBV18 with TRBJ2-3, with D unclear. Looked up from germline, CDR1 is KGHSH and CDR2 is LQKENI. The CDR3 runs 17 residues. Trimming cost V 1 base and J 2 bases, with 16 bases left between them. CDR3 amino acids: CASSPLAVGSLTDTQYF. The CDR3 nucleotides are TGTGCCAGCTCACCACTGGCCGTGGGCAGCCTCACAGATACGCAGTATTTT.

CDR3 DNA: TGTGCCAGCAGCTTATCCTCCGGCAGGGACTATGGCTACACCTTC. Translating it yields CASSLSSGRDYGYTF. The V call is TRBV7-2, the J call TRBJ1-2, with a weak D call TRBD1 (5 bases). The CDR3 covers 15 residues. Germline CDR1 and CDR2: SGHTA and FQGNSA. Between the trimmed V and J ends, which lost 2 bases and 3 bases, there was a span of 13 bases.

This sequence joins TRBV19 and TRBJ1-3; D might be TRBD1 (6 bases). CDR3 length: 16 residues. The germline V and J ends were trimmed by 4 bases and 2 bases, with 15 bases remaining between them. CDR1 LNHDA and CDR2 SQIVND come from the germline V gene (reference sequence). The CDR3 protein is CASSTRGGATGNTIYF. Here the CDR3 DNA reads TGTGCCAGTAGTACCCGAGGGGGGGCAACTGGAAACACCATATATTTT.

This chain uses TRBV18 with TRBJ2-1; TRBD1 matches 8 bases. Trimming cost V 1 base and J 5 bases; bases outside gene matches: 7. Germline V gene sequence: CDR1 KGHSH, CDR2 LQKENI. The CDR3 is 16 amino acids. CDR3 nucleotide sequence: TGTGCCAGCTCACCACGTAAGACAGGGGTCCACAATGAGCAGTTCTTC. This codes for CASSPRKTGVHNEQFF.

The J gene is TRBJ2-7, the V gene TRBV4-1; TRBD2 matches 10 bases. V trimming: 1 base; J trimming: 7 bases; junction bases outside the gene matches: 7. CDR1 MGHRA and CDR2 YSYEKL come from the germline V gene. This CDR3 comprises 15 residues. DNA for the CDR3: TGCGCCAGCAGCCAAGGAACTAGCGGGACGAGGGAGCAGTACTTC. Encoded protein: CASSQGTSGTREQYF.

The DNA of the CDR3 is TGTGCCAGTAGTATAGTGGGGACTCAGAACACAGATACGCAGTATTTT. The encoded protein is CASSIVGTQNTDTQYF. The rearrangement uses TRBV19 and TRBJ2-3; possible D gene TRBD2, 6 bases. The V gene lost 1 base and the J gene lost 2 bases, with 13 bases spanning the gap. The CDR3 is made up of 16 amino acids. The germline gives CDR1 LNHDA, CDR2 SQIVND (reference sequence).